Sequencing of this TCR beta chain was carried out in a study of T cell responses to AZD1222 COVID-19 vaccine. Study results and caveats: Of spike-specific TCRs, nearly half reportedly target regions left unmutated in variants.

Repertoires were generated with immunoSEQ multiplex PCR, while TCRdb's copy carries only in-frame clones and drops some. Of some 89,000 clones detected, roughly nine tenths appear once; the ten largest clones hold 3%. The germline V and J ends were trimmed by 2 bases and 2 bases, with 12 bases remaining between them. The CDR3 sequence is 15 residues long. CDR1 is MNHEY and CDR2 is SVGEGT in the germline V gene. Comment on this clone: Its specificity is unknown.

This receptor was obtained from an adult in good health. The sample here was peripheral blood, taken on day 0 of AZD1222 vaccination. The V and J genes are TRBV6-2 or TRBV6-3 and TRBJ1-2, with a possible D match to TRBD1 (5 bases). CDR3 loop: CASSYEGHENYGYTF. The CDR3 region has the DNA TGTGCCAGCAGTTACGAGGGGCACGAAAACTATGGCTACACCTTC.